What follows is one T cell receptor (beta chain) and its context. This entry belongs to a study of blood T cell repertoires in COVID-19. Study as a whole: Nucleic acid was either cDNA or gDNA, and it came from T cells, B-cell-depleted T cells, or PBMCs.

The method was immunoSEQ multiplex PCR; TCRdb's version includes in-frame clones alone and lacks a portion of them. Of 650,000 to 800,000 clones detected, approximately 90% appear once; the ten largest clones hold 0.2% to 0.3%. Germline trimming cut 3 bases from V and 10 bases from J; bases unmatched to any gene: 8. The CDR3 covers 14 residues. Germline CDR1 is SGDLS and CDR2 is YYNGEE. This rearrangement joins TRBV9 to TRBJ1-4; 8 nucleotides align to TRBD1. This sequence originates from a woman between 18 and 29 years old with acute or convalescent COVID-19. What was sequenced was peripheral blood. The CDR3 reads CASSEWTGRGKLFF. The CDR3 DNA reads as TGTGCCAGCAGCGAGTGGACAGGGAGAGGAAAACTGTTTTTT.